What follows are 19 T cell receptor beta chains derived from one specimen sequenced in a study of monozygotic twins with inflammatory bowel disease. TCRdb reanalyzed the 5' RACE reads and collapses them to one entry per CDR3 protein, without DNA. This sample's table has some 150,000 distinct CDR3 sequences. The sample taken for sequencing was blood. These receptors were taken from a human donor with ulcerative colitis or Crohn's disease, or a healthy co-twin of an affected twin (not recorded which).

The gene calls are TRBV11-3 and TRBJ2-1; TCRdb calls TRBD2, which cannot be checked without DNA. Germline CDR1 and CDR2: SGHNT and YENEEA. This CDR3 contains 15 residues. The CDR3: CASSLGGGGASEQFF.

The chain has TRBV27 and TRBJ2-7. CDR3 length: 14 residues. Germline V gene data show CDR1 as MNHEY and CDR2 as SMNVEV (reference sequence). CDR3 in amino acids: CASSLSRITYEQYF.

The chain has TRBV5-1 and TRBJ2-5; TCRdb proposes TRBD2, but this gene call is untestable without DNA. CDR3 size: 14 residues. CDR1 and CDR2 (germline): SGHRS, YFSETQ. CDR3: CASSYVQVRGTQYF.

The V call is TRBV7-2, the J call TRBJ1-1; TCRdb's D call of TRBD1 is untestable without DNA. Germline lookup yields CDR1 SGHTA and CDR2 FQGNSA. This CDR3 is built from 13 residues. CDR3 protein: CASRGGRNTEAFF.

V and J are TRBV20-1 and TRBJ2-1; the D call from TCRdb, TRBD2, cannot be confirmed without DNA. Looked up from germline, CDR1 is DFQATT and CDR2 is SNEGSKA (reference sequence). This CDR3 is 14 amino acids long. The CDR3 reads CSAPSGSPYNEQFF.

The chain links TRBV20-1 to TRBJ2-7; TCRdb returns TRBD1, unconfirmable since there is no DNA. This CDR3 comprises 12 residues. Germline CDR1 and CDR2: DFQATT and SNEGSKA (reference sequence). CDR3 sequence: CSPGTGVGEQYF.

CDR3: CASSLDNSNQPQHF. The chain employs TRBV9 and TRBJ1-5; TCRdb picks TRBD1, but there is no DNA to check that call. From germline, CDR1 is SGDLS and CDR2 YYNGEE. The CDR3 runs 14 residues.

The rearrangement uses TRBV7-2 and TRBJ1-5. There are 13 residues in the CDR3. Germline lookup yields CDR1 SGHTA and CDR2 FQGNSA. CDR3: CASSPTKNQPQHF.

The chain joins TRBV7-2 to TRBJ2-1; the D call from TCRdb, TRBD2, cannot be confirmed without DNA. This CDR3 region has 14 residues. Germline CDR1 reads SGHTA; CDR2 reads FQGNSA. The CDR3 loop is CASSLEGLVGEQFF.

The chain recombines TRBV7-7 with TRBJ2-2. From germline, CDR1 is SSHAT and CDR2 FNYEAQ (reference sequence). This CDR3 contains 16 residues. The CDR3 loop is CASSPTGPGNTGELFF.

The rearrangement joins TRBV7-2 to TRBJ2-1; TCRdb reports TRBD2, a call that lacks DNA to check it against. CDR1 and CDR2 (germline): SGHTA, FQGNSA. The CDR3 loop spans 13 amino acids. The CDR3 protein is CASSLGLDNEQFF.

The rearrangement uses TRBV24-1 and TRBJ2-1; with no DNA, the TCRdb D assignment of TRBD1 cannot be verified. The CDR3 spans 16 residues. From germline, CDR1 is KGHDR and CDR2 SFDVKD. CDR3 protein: CATSGLQGANYNEQFF.

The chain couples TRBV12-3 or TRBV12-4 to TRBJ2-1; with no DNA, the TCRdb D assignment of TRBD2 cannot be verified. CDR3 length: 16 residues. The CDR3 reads CASSPSPSGLVYEQFF.

The CDR3 protein is CASSLNRNTEAFF. J is TRBJ1-1 and V is TRBV7-3. The CDR3 has 13 residues. Germline CDR1 SGHTA, CDR2 FQGTGA.

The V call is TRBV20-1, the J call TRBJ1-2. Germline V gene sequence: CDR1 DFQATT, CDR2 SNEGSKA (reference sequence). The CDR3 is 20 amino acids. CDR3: CSARETLPAWGRQSNYGYTF.

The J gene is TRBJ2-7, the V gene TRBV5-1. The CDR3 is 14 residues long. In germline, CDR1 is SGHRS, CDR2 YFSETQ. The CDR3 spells CASSRPSSSYEQYF.

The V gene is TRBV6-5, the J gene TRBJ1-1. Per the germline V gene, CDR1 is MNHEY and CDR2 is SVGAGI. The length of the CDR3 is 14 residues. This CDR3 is CASSYSDTNTEAFF.

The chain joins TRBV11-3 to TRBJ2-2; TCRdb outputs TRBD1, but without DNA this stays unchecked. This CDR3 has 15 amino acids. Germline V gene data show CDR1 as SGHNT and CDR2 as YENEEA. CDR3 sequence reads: CASSSWTGAPGELFF.

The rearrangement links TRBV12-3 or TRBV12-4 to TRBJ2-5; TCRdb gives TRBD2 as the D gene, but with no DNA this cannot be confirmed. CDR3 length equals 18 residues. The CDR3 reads CASSHQVGGGATGETQYF.